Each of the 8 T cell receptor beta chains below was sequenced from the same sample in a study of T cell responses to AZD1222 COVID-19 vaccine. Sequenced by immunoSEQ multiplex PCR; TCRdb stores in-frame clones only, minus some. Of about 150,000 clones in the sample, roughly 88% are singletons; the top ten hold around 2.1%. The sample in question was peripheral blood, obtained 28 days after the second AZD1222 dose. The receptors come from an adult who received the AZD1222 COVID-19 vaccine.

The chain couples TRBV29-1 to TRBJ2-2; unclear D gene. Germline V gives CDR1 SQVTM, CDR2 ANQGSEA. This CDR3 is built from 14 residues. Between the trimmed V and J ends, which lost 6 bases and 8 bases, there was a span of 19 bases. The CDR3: CSVLTKAPPGELFF. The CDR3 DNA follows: TGCAGCGTCCTCACCAAGGCCCCGCCTGGGGAGCTGTTTTTT.

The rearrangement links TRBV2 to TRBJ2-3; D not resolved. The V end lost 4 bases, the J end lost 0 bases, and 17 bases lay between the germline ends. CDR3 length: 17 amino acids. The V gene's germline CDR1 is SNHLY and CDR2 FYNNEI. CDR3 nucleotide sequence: TGTGCCAGCAGTGGTGTGATAGGAGCATCTAGCACAGATACGCAGTATTTT. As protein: CASSGVIGASSTDTQYF.

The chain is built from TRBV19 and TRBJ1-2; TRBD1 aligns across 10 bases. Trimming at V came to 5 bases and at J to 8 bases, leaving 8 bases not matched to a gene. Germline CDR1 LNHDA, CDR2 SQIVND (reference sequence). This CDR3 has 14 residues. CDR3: CASSPGTGARGYTF. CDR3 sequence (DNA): TGTGCCAGTAGTCCCGGGACAGGGGCTCGGGGCTACACCTTC.

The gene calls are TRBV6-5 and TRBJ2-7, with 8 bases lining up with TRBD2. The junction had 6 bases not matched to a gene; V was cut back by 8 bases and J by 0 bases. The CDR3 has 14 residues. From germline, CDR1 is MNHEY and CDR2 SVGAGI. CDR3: CASEERGLSYEQYF. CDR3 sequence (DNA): TGTGCCAGCGAGGAGCGGGGGCTCTCCTACGAGCAGTACTTC.

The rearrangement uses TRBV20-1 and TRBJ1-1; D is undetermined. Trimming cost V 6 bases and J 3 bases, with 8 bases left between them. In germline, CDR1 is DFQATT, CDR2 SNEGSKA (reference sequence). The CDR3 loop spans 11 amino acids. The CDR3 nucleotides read TGCAGTGCCCCCTCGGACACTGAAGCTTTCTTT. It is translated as CSAPSDTEAFF.

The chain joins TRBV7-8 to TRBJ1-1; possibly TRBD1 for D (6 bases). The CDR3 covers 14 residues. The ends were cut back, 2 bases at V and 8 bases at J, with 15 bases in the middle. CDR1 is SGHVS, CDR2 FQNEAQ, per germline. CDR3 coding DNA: TGTGCCAGCAGCTTAAACAGGGCTATTACCGAAGCTTTCTTT. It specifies CASSLNRAITEAFF.

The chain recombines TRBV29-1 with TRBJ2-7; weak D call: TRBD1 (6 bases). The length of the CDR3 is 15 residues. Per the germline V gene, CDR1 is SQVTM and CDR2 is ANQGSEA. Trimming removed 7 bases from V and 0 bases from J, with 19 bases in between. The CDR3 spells CSAKTNRDNSYEQYF. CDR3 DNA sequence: TGCAGCGCCAAGACTAACCGGGACAACTCCTACGAGCAGTACTTC.

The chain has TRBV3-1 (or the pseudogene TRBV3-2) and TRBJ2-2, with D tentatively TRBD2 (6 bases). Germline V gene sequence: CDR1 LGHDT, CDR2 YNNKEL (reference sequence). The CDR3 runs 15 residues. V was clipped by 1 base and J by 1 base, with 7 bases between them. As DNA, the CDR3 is TGTGCCAGCAGCCAAGCCGGGGGGAACACCGGGGAGCTGTTTTTT. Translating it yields CASSQAGGNTGELFF.